This T cell receptor (beta chain) was identified in a study of identical twins. This clonotype has just a few counts. The CDR3 has 15 amino acids. The ends were cut back, 3 bases at V and 0 bases at J, with 9 bases in the middle. Unique molecular identifiers were in the cDNA, with template-switch universal primer binding. TCRdb analysed the 5' RACE reads with MiXCR anew, one entry per CDR3 protein. The table lists around 550,000 distinct CDR3 sequences, around 15% of them singletons. Separately, the same data were catalogued under a study of yellow fever vaccine responses in identical twins.

This sequence was found in a young woman in good health. The chain links TRBV12-3 or TRBV12-4 to TRBJ2-1, with D perhaps TRBD2 (6 bases). Material: CD4+ T cells sorted from blood. The CDR3 DNA reads as TGTGCCAGCAGTTTGGGCGGGATCTCCTACAATGAGCAGTTCTTC. Amino acids: CASSLGGISYNEQFF.